The clone carrying this T cell receptor (beta chain) was counted a few times. The target antigen is unknown. TCRdb's table, derived via immunoSEQ multiplex PCR, lists solely in-frame clones and lacks some. Among some 69,000 clones listed, roughly 80% were seen once. This CDR3 is built from 14 residues. Germline values: CDR1 MNHEY, CDR2 SVGAGI. The V and J ends lost 6 bases and 5 bases, in that order; junction bases with no gene match: 7. These data originate in a study of T cell responses to AZD1222 COVID-19 vaccine. Overall study findings and caveats: Distributed over spike, vaccine-associated CD4 TCRs predominated at 160-218 and 743-854. Clonal diversity was possibly underestimated, and the donors were mostly white British, with more females.

The J gene is TRBJ1-1, the V gene TRBV6-5, with 9 bases aligning to TRBD1. The receptor's source is an adult who received the AZD1222 COVID-19 vaccine. The starting material was peripheral blood, obtained 28 days after the second AZD1222 dose. This CDR3 is CASSSGTGQTEAFF. The CDR3 DNA is TGTGCCAGCAGCTCCGGGACAGGGCAAACTGAAGCTTTCTTT.